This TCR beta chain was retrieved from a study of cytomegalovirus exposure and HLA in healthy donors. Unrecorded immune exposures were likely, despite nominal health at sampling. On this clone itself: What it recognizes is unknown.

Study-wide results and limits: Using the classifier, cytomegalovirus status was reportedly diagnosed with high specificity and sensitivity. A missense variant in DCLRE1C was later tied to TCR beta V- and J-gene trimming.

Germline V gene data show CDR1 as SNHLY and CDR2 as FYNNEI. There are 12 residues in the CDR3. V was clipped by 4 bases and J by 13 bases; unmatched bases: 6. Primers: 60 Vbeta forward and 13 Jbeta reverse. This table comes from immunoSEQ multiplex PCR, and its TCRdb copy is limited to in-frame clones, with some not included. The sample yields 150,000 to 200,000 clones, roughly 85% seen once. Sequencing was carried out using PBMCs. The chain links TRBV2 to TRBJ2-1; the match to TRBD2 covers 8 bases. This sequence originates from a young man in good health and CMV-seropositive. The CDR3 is CASSGVAGLQFF. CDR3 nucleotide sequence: TGTGCCAGCAGTGGGGTAGCGGGGCTACAGTTCTTC.